The present TCR beta chain was sequenced within a study of T cells in localized non-small cell lung cancer. Using immunoSEQ multiplex PCR, the repertoire was profiled, and TCRdb retains in-frame clones only, with some absent. The sample consists of fewer than 25,000 clones, approximately 90% of them appearing once. Findings and caveats of the study: For the top 100 tumor clones, a median roughly 53 also appeared in adjacent lung. There was an association of higher blood T cell density with longer overall survival. The study found T cell clonality highest in uninvolved adjacent lung, above tumor. Only one tumor region was sequenced, so heterogeneity remains possible.

Germline CDR1 and CDR2: SGHTS and YDEGEE. With 4 bases removed from V and 8 bases from J, the gap between germline ends came to 12 bases. The CDR3 length is 12 residues. This clone was counted a single time. Antigen specificity is unknown. Sequencing used PBMCs, obtained before any cancer treatment. The gene calls are TRBV5-8 and TRBJ1-2; D possibly corresponds to TRBD1 (6 bases). The clonotype was recovered from a man aged 35 to 70 with stage II lung adenocarcinoma. CDR3 region: CASSRGTWGYTF. CDR3 DNA sequence: TGTGCCAGCAGCCGCGGGACATGGGGCTACACCTTC.